What follows are 5 T cell receptor beta chains derived from one specimen sequenced in a study of regulatory dendritic cells for organ transplantation. This table comes from immunoSEQ multiplex PCR, and its TCRdb copy is limited to in-frame clones, with some not included. The table has under 25,000 clones, 74% seen once. Specimen: memory CD4+ T cells from blood. The subset: CD45RO+ memory T cells. The source is a human donor in good health.

The J gene is TRBJ1-2, the V gene TRBV27; perhaps TRBD1 as D (5 bases). The germline gives CDR1 MNHEY, CDR2 SMNVEV (reference sequence). Trimming removed 2 bases from V and 6 bases from J, with 7 bases in between. CDR3 size: 12 residues. The DNA of the CDR3 is TGTGCCAGCAGTTTAAAGGGGAATGGCTACACCTTC. Translated, it gives CASSLKGNGYTF.

This clone occurred a few times. This chain joins TRBV7-3 and TRBJ1-2; no clear D. V lost 3 bases to trimming and J lost 4 bases, with 12 bases between them. The germline CDR1 and CDR2 sequences are SGHTA and FQGTGA. The CDR3 has 14 amino acids. Written as DNA, the CDR3 is TGTGCCAGCAGCTTGGACCGGACTGGCTATGGCTACACCTTC. It encodes CASSLDRTGYGYTF.

The chain has TRBV6-5 and TRBJ1-5; 7 positions match TRBD1. V trimming: 0 bases; J trimming: 8 bases; junction bases outside the gene matches: 4. This CDR3 comprises 14 residues. CDR1 is MNHEY, CDR2 SVGAGI, per germline. DNA of the CDR3: TGTGCCAGCAGTTACTCGACAGGGCGGGAGCCCCAGCATTTT. It translates to CASSYSTGREPQHF.

The chain links TRBV5-1 to TRBJ2-7; 11 nucleotides agree with TRBD1. The CDR3 has 15 amino acids. V gave up 0 bases and J gave up 6 bases; unmatched junction bases: 5. Germline V CDR1 and CDR2: SGHRS, YFSETQ. The CDR3 protein is CASSLVGTGGSEQYF. The CDR3, as DNA: TGCGCCAGCAGCTTGGTTGGGACAGGGGGAAGCGAGCAGTACTTC.

CDR3: CASSLGAGSGNTIYF. DNA for the CDR3: TGTGCCAGCAGCCTGGGGGCAGGCTCTGGAAACACCATATATTTT. This sequence joins TRBV5-4 and TRBJ1-3, with a possible D match to TRBD1 (6 bases). Trimming removed 4 bases from V and 0 bases from J, with 11 bases in between. Germline loops: CDR1 SGHNT, CDR2 YYREEE (reference sequence). CDR3 size: 15 residues.